This TCR beta chain was recovered during a study of T cells after yellow fever vaccination. Across the whole study: Those fractions that held only low numbers of cells were prepared using the SMART-Seq v4 Ultra Low Input RNA kit. Regarding the study as a whole: The study re-detected most primary-vaccination clones after the booster (roughly 96% CD4, 88% CD8).

For TCR, cDNA came from 5'RACE template switching, which added a universal primer site and UMIs. In TCRdb, the 5' RACE reads were re-called with MiXCR into one record per CDR3 protein. The sample consists of 150,000 or so distinct CDR3 sequences, 6.6% of them appearing once. This CDR3 comprises 15 residues. From germline, CDR1 is LGHDT and CDR2 YNNKEL (reference sequence). V was clipped by 6 bases and J by 2 bases, with 16 bases between them. This clonotype was found many times. Its antigen is as yet unknown. The source material was CD4+ T cells sorted from PBMCs, sampled 10 days after the yellow fever booster vaccination. The J gene is TRBJ1-2, the V gene TRBV3-1, with a weak D call TRBD1 (5 bases). The sequence was obtained from a man aged 25 to 40 who received the YFV17D yellow fever vaccine. The CDR3 nucleotides read TGTGCCAGCAGACGGGGAGGAGGGGACAACTATGGCTACACCTTC. Protein: CASRRGGGDNYGYTF. Full variable domain (outside the CDR3, taken from reference TRBV3-1 and TRBJ1-2): DTAVSQTPKYLVTQMGNDKSIKCEQNLGHDTMYWYKQDSKKFLKIMFSYNNKELIINETVPNRFSPKSPDKAHLNLHINSLELGDSAVYFCASRRGGGDNYGYTFGSGTRLTVV.